The rows below give T cell receptor beta chains drawn from one sample of a study of identifying expanded T cells in peripheral blood. Using immunoSEQ multiplex PCR, the repertoire was profiled, and TCRdb retains in-frame clones only, with some absent. The table includes around 130,000 clones, 80% to 90% detected once. Material: blood. These receptors originate from a person aged 18-70 years in good health. Each CDR3 is given with its conserved first and last residue. Fields, in order: V gene, J gene, D gene, clone size, CDR3 DNA, CDR3 protein. The D gene is left open where the match is weak. Clone size is not always given. Where it is, it says once, few, many or a class for expanded clones.

TRBV7-6	TRBJ2-3	TRBD1	-	TGTGCCAGCAGCCCGGACAGGGGGAGCACAGATACGCAGTATTTT	CASSPDRGSTDTQYF
TRBV27	TRBJ2-1	-	-	TGTGCCAGCAGTTTCGTTAGTACCTACAATGAGCAGTTCTTC	CASSFVSTYNEQFF
TRBV18	TRBJ1-1	-	-	TGTGCCAGCTCACCCTCTTACACTGAAGCTTTCTTT	CASSPSYTEAFF
TRBV5-4	TRBJ1-2	-	-	TGTGCCAGCAGCTTCGGTCAGCAATCTAACTATGGCTACACCTTC	CASSFGQQSNYGYTF
TRBV6-6	TRBJ2-3	-	-	TGTGCCACCGTACCAGATAGCGCAGATACGCAGTATTTT	CATVPDSADTQYF
TRBV19	TRBJ2-2	-	-	TGTGCCAGTAGTACGGGACAAAACACCGGGGAGCTGTTTTTT	CASSTGQNTGELFF
TRBV6-1	TRBJ1-4	-	-	TGTGCCAGTTCGGGAGACAGGGAAAAACTGTTTTTT	CASSGDREKLFF
TRBV5-6	TRBJ2-2	TRBD1	-	TGTGCCAGCAGCCAGAGGACAGGGAATCCGACCGGGGAGCTGTTTTTT	CASSQRTGNPTGELFF
TRBV7-2	TRBJ2-1	TRBD2	-	TGTGCCAGCAGTATAACCGGGACTACGGGCGATGAGCAGTTCTTC	CASSITGTTGDEQFF
TRBV7-9	TRBJ1-1	-	-	TGTGCCAGCAGCACCTTCGGGGTGAACACTGAAGCTTTCTTT	CASSTFGVNTEAFF
TRBV5-1	TRBJ2-1	-	once	TGCGCCAGCAGCGCCGTAGGGGAGTTCGAGTTCTTC	CASSAVGEFEFF
TRBV27	TRBJ2-3	-	-	TGTGCCAGCAGTTCGGTTAACTGGCCCACAGATACGCAGTATTTT	CASSSVNWPTDTQYF
TRBV2	TRBJ2-4	TRBD2	-	TGTGCCAGCAGGGGCGGGAGGGCCAAAAACATTCAGTACTTC	CASRGGRAKNIQYF
TRBV5-1	TRBJ1-2	TRBD1	once	TGCGCCAGCAGCTTGCTATCGGACAGGGTCTATGGCTACACCTTC	CASSLLSDRVYGYTF
TRBV5-4	TRBJ2-7	TRBD1	once	TGTGCCAGCAGCTCCGGGACAGGGGGCTACGAGCAGTACTTC	CASSSGTGGYEQYF
TRBV6-1	TRBJ2-3	-	-	TGTGCCAGCAGTGCGCCCATTTTACCCACAGATACGCAGTATTTT	CASSAPILPTDTQYF
TRBV29-1	TRBJ2-1	TRBD2	-	TGCAGCGTTGAAGTGGGACTAGCGTTGCGGGAGCAGTTCTTC	CSVEVGLALREQFF
TRBV4-1	TRBJ1-5	TRBD1	-	TGCGCCAGCAGCCAAGGCCTAGTGGACAGGGGGCTTCAGCCCCAGCATTTT	CASSQGLVDRGLQPQHF
TRBV5-4	TRBJ2-7	-	-	TGTGCCAGCAGCTGGGGGGACGAGCAGTACTTC	CASSWGDEQYF
TRBV28	TRBJ1-1	TRBD1	-	TGTGCCAGCAGTTTATTGACAGGGGGGCCAAACACTGAAGCTTTCTTT	CASSLLTGGPNTEAFF
TRBV29-1	TRBJ2-5	-	-	TGCAGCGTGAGCAACGGGGGCATGGGGGAGACCCAGTACTTC	CSVSNGGMGETQYF
TRBV30	TRBJ1-4	TRBD1	few	TGTGCCTGGAGTGTAGGACAGGGGATTGAAAAACTGTTTTTT	CAWSVGQGIEKLFF
TRBV19	TRBJ2-2	-	-	TGTGCCAGTAGTATCGGGGGCCGAAGTCGAGCCGGGGAGCTGTTTTTT	CASSIGGRSRAGELFF
TRBV18	TRBJ1-3	-	-	TGTGCCAGCTCACCACCTCAGGTTCGGAACACCATATATTTT	CASSPPQVRNTIYF
TRBV14	TRBJ2-7	TRBD1	-	TGTGCCAGCAGCCCAACCCGGACAGGACCGGACGAGCAGTACTTC	CASSPTRTGPDEQYF
TRBV19	TRBJ1-2	TRBD1	-	TGTGCCAGTAGTATAGTTGGACAGGGGGCAGGTTTTGGCTACACCTTC	CASSIVGQGAGFGYTF
TRBV11-2	TRBJ2-3	-	-	TGTGCCAGCAGCTATAATAGCGGTGGCACAGATACGCAGTATTTT	CASSYNSGGTDTQYF
TRBV4-3	TRBJ2-1	-	-	TGCGCCAGCAGCCAAGGGACTGGTTGGGTTGAGCAGTTCTTC	CASSQGTGWVEQFF
TRBV5-1	TRBJ2-1	TRBD2	-	TGCGCCAGCAGCTTCCCCGGGACTAGCGGGGTGGCGGAGCAGTTCTTC	CASSFPGTSGVAEQFF
TRBV5-4	TRBJ1-4	TRBD1	-	TGTGCCAGCAGCACCACAGGGGGCGATGAAAAACTGTTTTTT	CASSTTGGDEKLFF
TRBV7-2	TRBJ2-3	-	once	TGTGCCAGCAGCCCTGTAGCGGTTGCAGATACGCAGTATTTT	CASSPVAVADTQYF
TRBV10-2	TRBJ1-1	TRBD1	few	TGCGCCAGCAGTGAGACCCGACAGGGAGCTTTCTTT	CASSETRQGAFF
TRBV11-3	TRBJ1-1	-	-	TGTGCCAGCAGCTTTGACAGGAACACTGAAGCTTTCTTT	CASSFDRNTEAFF
TRBV4-3	TRBJ2-7	TRBD2	once	TGCGCCAGCAGCCAAGACGCTAGCGGGGTCTCCTACGAGCAGTACTTC	CASSQDASGVSYEQYF
TRBV4-2	TRBJ2-5	TRBD2	few	TGTGCCAGCAGCCAAGATGTTGGGGGGGGGACCCAGTACTTC	CASSQDVGGGTQYF
TRBV4-1	TRBJ2-3	-	-	TGCGCCAGCAGCCAAATCGAGACGGGGGGCACAGATACGCAGTATTTT	CASSQIETGGTDTQYF
TRBV7-9	TRBJ2-7	TRBD2	-	TGTGCCAGCAGCTTGGGACTAGCGGGAGACGAGCAGTACTTC	CASSLGLAGDEQYF
TRBV5-1	TRBJ2-7	-	-	TGCGCCAGCAGCCCACTCGGTTCGTACGGGGTCGAGCAGTACTTC	CASSPLGSYGVEQYF
TRBV6-5	TRBJ1-6	-	-	TGTGCCAGCAGCCTCCTCCGGCAGGGAAATTCACCCCTCCACTTT	CASSLLRQGNSPLHF
TRBV6-5	TRBJ2-1	-	-	TGTGCCAGCAGTTCCCCTGGCGGGCAGTTCTTC	CASSSPGGQFF
TRBV10-3	TRBJ2-7	TRBD1	once	TGTGCCATCAGTGTAAGGGACAGCTCCTACGAGCAGTACTTC	CAISVRDSSYEQYF
TRBV29-1	TRBJ2-3	-	once	TGCAGCGTTGACCGCCGGGGAGGAAATACGCAGTATTTT	CSVDRRGGNTQYF
TRBV19	TRBJ2-2	TRBD2	-	TGTGCCAGTAGGCAGGGACTAGCGGGATCTGCGAACACCGGGGAGCTGTTTTTT	CASRQGLAGSANTGELFF
TRBV4-1	TRBJ2-5	TRBD2	-	TGCGCCAGCAGCCAACAAACTAGACTAGCGGGGGAAGAGACCCAGTACTTC	CASSQQTRLAGEETQYF
TRBV11-2	TRBJ1-2	TRBD1	-	TGTGCCAGCAGCTTAGAGGGACAGCGAGGTTCCTTCTATGGCTACACCTTC	CASSLEGQRGSFYGYTF